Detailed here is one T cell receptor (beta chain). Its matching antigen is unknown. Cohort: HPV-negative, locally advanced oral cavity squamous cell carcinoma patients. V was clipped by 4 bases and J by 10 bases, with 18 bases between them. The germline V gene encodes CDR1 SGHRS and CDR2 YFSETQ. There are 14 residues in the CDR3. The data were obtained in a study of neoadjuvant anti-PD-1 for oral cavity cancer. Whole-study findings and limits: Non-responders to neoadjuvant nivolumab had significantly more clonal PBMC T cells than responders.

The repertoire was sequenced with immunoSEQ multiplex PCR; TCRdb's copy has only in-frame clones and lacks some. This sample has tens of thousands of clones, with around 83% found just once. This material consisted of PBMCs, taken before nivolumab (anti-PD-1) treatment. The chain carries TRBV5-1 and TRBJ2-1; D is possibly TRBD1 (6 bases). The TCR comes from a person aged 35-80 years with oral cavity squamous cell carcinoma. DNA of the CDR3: TGCGCCAGCAGCCACGACAGGCCGGATTCGGAGCAGTTCTTC. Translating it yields CASSHDRPDSEQFF.